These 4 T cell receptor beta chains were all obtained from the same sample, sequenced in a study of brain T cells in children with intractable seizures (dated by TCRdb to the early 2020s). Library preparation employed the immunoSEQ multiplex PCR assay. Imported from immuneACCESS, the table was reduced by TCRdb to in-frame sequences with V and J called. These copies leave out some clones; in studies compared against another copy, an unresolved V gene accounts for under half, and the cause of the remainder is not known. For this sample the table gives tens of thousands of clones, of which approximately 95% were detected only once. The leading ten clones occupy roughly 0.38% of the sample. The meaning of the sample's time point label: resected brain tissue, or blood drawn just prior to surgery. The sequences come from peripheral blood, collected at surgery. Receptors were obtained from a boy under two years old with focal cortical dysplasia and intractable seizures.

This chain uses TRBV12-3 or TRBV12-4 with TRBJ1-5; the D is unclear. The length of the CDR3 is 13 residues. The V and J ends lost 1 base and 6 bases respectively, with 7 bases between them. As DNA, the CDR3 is TGTGCCAGCAGTTTAGAAAGGGCTCAGCCCCAGCATTTT. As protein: CASSLERAQPQHF.

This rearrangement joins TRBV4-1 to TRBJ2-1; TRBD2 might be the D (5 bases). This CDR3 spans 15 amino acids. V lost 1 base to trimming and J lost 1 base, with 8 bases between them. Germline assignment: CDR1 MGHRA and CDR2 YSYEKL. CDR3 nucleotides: TGCGCCAGCAGCCAAGTGGACTGGTCCTACAATGAGCAGTTCTTC. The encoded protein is CASSQVDWSYNEQFF.

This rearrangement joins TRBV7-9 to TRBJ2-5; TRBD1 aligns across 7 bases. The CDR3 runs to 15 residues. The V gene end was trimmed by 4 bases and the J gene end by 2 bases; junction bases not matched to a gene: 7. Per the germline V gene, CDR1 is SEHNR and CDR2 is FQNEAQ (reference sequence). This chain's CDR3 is CASSYYLTGQETQYF. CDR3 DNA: TGTGCCAGCAGCTACTACCTGACAGGGCAAGAGACCCAGTACTTC.

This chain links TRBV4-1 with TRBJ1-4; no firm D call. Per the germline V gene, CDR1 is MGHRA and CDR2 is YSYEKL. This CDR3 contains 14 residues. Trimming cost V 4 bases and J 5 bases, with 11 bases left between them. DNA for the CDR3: TGCGCCAGCAGCCGAGGGTCGGGGAATGAAAAACTGTTTTTT. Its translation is CASSRGSGNEKLFF.